This T cell receptor beta chain is from a study of Graves' ophthalmopathy and Graves' hyperthyroidism. This clonotype has a count of ten or more. V lost 5 bases, J lost 8 bases, and 16 bases lay in between. The CDR3 spans 14 residues. CDR1 SGHAT and CDR2 FQNNGV come from the germline V gene. The sequenced template was RNA, covering the TCR beta CDR3 region. First-round RT-PCR with HTBI primers preceded a second-round multiplex PCR. Via MiXCR, TCRdb re-called the multiplex PCR reads, giving one row per CDR3 protein. The data contain 340,000 or so distinct CDR3 sequences, roughly 15% of them singletons. Where ophthalmopathy was present, donors had moderate-to-severe activity, CAS ≥3, NOSPECS ≥4 and duration under 3 months.

This receptor was taken from an adult man with Graves' ophthalmopathy. Sample: peripheral blood. This rearrangement joins TRBV11-2 to TRBJ2-4, with D perhaps matching TRBD2 (5 bases). DNA of the CDR3: TGTGCCAGCAGCCTACTTGTCATGAGGGACATTCAGTACTTC. This encodes CASSLLVMRDIQYF.